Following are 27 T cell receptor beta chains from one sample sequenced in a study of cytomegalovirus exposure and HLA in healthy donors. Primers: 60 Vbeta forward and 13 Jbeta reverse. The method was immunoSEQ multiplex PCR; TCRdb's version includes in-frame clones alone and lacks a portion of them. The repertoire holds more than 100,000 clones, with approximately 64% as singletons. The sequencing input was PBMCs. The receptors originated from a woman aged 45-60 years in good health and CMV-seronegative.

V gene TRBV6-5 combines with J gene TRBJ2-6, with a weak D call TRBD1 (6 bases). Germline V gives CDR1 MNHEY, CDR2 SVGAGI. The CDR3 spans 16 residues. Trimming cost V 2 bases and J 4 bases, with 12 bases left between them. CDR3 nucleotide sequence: TGTGCCAGCAGTTACGGTTGGGGGCGGGGGGCCAACGTCCTGACTTTC. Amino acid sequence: CASSYGWGRGANVLTF.

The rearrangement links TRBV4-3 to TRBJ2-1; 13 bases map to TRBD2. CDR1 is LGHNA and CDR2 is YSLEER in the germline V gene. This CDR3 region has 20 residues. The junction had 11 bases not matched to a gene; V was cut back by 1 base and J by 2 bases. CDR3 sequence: CASSQVVALAGGGAYNEQFF. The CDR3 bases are TGCGCCAGCAGCCAAGTGGTCGCACTAGCGGGAGGGGGGGCCTACAATGAGCAGTTCTTC.

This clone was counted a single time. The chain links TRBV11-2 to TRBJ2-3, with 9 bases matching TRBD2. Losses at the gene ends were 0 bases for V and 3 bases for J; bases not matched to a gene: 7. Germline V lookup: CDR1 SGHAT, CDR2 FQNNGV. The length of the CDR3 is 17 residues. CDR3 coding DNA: TGTGCCAGCAGCTTAGAAGTCTGGCGGGGGGGGACAGATACGCAGTATTTT. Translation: CASSLEVWRGGTDTQYF. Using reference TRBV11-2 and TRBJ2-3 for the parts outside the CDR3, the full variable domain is EAGVAQSPRYKIIEKRQSVAFWCNPISGHATLYWYQQILGQGPKLLIQFQNNGVVDDSQLPKDRFSAERLKGVDSTLKIQPAKLEDSAVYLCASSLEVWRGGTDTQYFGPGTRLTVL.

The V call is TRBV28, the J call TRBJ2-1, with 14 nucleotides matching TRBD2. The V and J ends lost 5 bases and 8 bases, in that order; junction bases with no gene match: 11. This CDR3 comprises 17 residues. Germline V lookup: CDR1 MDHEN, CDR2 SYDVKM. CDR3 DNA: TGTGCCAGCAGTCACTCTCTGACTAGCGGGGGGGGATATGAGCAGTTCTTC. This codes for CASSHSLTSGGGYEQFF.

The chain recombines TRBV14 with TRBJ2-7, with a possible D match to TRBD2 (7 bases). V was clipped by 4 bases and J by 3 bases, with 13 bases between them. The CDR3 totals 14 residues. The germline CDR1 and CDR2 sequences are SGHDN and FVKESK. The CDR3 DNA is TGTGCCAGCAGCCTCTCAGGGGAGGGCTACGAGCAGTACTTC. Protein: CASSLSGEGYEQYF.

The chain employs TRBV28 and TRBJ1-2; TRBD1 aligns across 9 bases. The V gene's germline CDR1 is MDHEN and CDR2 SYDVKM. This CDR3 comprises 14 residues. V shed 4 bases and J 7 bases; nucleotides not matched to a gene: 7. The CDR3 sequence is CASSYGTGWGGYTF. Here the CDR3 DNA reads TGTGCCAGCAGTTACGGGACAGGGTGGGGTGGCTACACCTTC.

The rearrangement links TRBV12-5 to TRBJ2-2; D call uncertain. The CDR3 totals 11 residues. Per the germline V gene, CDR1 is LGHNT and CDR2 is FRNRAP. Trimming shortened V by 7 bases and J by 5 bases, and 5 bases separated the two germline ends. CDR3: CASARTGELFF. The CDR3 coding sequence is TGTGCTAGTGCTCGGACCGGGGAGCTGTTTTTT.

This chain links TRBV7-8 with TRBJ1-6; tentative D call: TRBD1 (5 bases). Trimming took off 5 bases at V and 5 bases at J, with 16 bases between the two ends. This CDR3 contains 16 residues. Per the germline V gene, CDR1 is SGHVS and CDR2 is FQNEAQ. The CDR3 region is CASSPREGLDNSPLHF. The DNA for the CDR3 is TGTGCCAGCAGCCCTAGGGAGGGGCTAGATAATTCACCCCTCCACTTT. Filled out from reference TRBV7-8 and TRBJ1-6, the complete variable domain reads GAGVSQSPRYKVAKRGQDVALRCDPISGHVSLFWYQQALGQGPEFLTYFQNEAQLDKSGLPSDRFFAERPEGSVSTLKIQRTQQEDSAVYLCASSPREGLDNSPLHFGNGTRLTVT.

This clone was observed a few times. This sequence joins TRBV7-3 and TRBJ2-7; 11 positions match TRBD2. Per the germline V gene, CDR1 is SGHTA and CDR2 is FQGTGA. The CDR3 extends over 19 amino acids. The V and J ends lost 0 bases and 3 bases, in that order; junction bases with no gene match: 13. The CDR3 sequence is CASSLTLTDSGTSGYEQYF. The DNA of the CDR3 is TGTGCCAGCAGCTTAACGTTAACCGACTCCGGGACTAGCGGCTACGAGCAGTACTTC.

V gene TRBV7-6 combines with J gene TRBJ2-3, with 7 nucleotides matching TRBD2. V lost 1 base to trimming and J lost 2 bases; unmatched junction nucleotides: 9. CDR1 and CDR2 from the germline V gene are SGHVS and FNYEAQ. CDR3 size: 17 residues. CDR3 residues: CASSLDGSGLSTDTQYF. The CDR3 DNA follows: TGTGCCAGCAGCTTAGATGGTAGCGGGTTATCCACAGATACGCAGTATTTT.

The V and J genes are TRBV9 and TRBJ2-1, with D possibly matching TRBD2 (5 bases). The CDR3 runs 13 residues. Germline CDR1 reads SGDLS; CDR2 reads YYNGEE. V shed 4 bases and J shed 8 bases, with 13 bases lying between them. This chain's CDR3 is CASSKTGSYEQFF. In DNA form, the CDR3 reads TGTGCCAGCAGCAAAACGGGAAGCTATGAGCAGTTCTTC.

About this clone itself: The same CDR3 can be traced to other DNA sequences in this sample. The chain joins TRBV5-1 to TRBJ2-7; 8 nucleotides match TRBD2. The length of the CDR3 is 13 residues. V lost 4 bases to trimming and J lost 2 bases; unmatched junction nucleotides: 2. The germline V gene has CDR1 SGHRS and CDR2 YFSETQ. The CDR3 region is CASSRGGTYEQYF. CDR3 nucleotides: TGCGCCAGCAGCCGGGGGGGAACCTACGAGCAGTACTTC.

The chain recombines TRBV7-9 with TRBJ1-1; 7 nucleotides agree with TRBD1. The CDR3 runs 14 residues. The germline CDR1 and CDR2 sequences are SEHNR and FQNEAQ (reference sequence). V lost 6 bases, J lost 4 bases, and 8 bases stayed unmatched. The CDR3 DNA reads TGTGCCAGCAGTCCCGGACAGGCGCGCACTGAAGCTTTCTTT. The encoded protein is CASSPGQARTEAFF.

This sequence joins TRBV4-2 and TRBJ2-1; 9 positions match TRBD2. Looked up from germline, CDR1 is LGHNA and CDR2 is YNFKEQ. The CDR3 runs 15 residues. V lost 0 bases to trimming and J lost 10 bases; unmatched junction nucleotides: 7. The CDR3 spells CASSQDLAGTGEQFF. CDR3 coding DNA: TGTGCCAGCAGCCAAGACCTAGCGGGAACAGGGGAGCAGTTCTTC.

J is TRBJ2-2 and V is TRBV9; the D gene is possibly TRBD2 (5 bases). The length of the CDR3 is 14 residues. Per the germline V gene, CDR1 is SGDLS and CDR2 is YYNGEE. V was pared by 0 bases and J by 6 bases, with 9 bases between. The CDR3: CASSVVPSPGELFF. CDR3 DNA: TGTGCCAGCAGCGTAGTTCCTAGCCCCGGGGAGCTGTTTTTT. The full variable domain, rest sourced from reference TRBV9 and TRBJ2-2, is DSGVTQTPKHLITATGQRVTLRCSPRSGDLSVYWYQQSLDQGLQFLIQYYNGEERAKGNILERFSAQQFPDLHSELNLSSLELGDSALYFCASSVVPSPGELFFGEGSRLTVL.

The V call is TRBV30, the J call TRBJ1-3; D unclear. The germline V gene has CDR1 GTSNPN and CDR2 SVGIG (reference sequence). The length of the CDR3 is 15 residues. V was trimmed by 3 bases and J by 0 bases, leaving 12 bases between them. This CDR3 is CAWSALGGSGNTIYF. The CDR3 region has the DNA TGTGCCTGGAGCGCTCTAGGCGGCTCTGGAAACACCATATATTTT.

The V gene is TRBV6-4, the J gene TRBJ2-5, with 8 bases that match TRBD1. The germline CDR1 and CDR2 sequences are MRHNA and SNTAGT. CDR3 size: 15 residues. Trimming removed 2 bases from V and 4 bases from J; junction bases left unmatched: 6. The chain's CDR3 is CASSDGTGGRETQYF. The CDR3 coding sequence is TGTGCCAGCAGTGACGGAACAGGGGGGAGAGAGACCCAGTACTTC.

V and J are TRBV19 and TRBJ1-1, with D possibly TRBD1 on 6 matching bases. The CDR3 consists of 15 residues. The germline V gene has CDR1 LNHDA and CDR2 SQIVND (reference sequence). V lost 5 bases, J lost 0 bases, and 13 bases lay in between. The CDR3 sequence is CASSLQGTVNTEAFF. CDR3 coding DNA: TGTGCCAGTAGTCTACAGGGTACGGTGAACACTGAAGCTTTCTTT.

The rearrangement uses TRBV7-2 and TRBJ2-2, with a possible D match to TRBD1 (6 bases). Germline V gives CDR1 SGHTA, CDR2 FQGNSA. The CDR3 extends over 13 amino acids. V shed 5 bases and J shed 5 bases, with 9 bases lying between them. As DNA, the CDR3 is TGTGCCAGCAGCAGAGGGACAACCGGGGAGCTGTTTTTT. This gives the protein CASSRGTTGELFF.

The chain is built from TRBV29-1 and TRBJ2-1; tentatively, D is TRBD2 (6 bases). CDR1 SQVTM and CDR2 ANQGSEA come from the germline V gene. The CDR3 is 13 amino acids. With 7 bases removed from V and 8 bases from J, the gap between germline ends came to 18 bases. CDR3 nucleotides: TGCAGCGCCAGTAGACTAGTCGGTGATGAGCAGTTCTTC. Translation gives CSASRLVGDEQFF.

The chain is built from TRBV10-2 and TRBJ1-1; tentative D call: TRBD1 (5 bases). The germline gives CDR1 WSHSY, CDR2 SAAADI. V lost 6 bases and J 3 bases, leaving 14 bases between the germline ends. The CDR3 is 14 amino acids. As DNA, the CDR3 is TGCGCCAGCAGCGTGGACGGGGGGGACACTGAAGCTTTCTTT. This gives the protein CASSVDGGDTEAFF.

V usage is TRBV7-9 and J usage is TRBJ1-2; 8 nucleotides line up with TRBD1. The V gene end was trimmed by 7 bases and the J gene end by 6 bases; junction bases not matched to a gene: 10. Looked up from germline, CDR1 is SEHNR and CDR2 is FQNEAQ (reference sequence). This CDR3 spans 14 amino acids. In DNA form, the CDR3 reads TGTGCCAGCACCTTGGACAGGGAGTTTGATGGCTACACCTTC. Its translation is CASTLDREFDGYTF.

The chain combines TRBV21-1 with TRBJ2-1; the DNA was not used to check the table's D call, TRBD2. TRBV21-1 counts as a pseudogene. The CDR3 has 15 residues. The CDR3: CASNVSSGFYNEQFF. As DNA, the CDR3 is TGTGCCAGCAACGTCTCTAGCGGATTTTACAATGAGCAGTTCTTC.

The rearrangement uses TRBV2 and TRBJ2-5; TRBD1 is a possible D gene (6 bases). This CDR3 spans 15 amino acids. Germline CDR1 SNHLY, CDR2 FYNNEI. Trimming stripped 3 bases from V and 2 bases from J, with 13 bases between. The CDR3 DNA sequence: TGTGCCAGCAGTGATAGGACAGCGCTTCAAGAGACCCAGTACTTC. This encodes CASSDRTALQETQYF.

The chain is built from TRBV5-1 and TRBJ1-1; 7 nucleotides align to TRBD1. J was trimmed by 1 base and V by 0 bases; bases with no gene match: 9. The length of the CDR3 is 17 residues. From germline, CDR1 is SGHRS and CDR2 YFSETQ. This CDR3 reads CASSLGRDRIQNTEAFF. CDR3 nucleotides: TGCGCCAGCAGCTTGGGTCGGGACAGAATTCAGAACACTGAAGCTTTCTTT. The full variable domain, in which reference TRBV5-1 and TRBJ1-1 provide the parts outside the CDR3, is KAGVTQTPRYLIKTRGQQVTLSCSPISGHRSVSWYQQTPGQGLQFLFEYFSETQRNKGNFPGRFSGRQFSNSRSEMNVSTLELGDSALYLCASSLGRDRIQNTEAFFGQGTRLTVV.

CDR3 nucleotide sequence: TGTGCCAGCAGCTTAGCGGGAGTAGTCAATGAGCAGTTCTTC. It yields the protein CASSLAGVVNEQFF. The chain employs TRBV7-3 and TRBJ2-1, with TRBD2 matching over 7 bases. V lost 2 bases and J lost 6; bases outside the gene matches: 4. This CDR3 is built from 14 residues. Looked up from germline, CDR1 is SGHTA and CDR2 is FQGTGA.

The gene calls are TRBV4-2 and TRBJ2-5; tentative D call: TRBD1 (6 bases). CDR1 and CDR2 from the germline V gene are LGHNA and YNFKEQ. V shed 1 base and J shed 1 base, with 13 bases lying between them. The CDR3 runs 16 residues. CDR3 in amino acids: CASSQVTGKGQETQYF. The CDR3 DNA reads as TGTGCCAGCAGCCAAGTTACAGGGAAGGGCCAAGAGACCCAGTACTTC.